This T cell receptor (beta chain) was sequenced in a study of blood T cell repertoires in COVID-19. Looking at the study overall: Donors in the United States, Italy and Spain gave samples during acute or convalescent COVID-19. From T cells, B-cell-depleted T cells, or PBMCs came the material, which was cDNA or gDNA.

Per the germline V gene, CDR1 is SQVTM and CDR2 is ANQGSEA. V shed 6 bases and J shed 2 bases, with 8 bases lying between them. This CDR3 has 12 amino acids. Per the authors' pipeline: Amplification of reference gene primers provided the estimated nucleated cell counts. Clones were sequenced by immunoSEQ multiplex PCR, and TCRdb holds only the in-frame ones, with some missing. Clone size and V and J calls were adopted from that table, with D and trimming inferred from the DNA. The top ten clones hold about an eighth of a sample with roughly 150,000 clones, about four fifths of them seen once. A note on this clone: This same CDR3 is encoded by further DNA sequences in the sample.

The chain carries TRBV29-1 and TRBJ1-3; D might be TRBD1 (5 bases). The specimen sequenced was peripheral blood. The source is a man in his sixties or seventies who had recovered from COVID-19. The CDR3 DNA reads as TGCAGCGTAGACAGCGCTGGAAACACCATATATTTT. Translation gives CSVDSAGNTIYF.